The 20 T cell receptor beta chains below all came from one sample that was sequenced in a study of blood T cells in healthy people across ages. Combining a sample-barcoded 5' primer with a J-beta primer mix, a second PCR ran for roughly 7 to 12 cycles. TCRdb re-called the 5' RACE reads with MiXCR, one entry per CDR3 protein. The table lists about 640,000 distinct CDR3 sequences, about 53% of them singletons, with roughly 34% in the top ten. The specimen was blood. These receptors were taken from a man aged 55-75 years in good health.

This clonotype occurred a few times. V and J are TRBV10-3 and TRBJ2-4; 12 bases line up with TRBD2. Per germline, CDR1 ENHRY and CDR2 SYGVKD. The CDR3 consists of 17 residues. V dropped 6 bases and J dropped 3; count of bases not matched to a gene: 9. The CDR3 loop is CAIRLTSGGLGKNIQYF. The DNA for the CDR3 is TGTGCCATCAGATTGACTAGCGGGGGTCTGGGCAAAAACATTCAGTACTTC.

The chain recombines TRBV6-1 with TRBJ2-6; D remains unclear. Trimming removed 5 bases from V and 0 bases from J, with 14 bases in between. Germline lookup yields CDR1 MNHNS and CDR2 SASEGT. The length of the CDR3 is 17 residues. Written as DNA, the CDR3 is TGTGCCAGCAGTCCGCCCGGTCCCAGCTCTGGGGCCAACGTCCTGACTTTC. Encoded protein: CASSPPGPSSGANVLTF.

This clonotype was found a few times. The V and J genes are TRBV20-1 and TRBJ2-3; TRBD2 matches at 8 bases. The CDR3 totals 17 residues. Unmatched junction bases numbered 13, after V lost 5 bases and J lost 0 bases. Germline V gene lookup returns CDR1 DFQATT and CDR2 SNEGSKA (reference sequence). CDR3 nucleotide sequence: TGCAGTGCTGATAGCGGGGATTCCCCCCTTAGCACAGATACGCAGTATTTT. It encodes CSADSGDSPLSTDTQYF.

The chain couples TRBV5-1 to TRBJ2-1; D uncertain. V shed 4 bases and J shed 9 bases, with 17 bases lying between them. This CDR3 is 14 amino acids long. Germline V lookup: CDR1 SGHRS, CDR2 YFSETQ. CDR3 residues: CASSLPTGFGEQFF. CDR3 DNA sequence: TGCGCCAGCAGCCTCCCCACTGGGTTTGGTGAGCAGTTCTTC.

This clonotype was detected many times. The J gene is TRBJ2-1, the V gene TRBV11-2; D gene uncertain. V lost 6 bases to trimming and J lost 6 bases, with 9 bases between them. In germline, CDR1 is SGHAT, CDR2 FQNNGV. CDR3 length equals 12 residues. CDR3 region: CASRTAGNEQFF. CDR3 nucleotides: TGTGCCAGCAGAACGGCAGGCAATGAGCAGTTCTTC.

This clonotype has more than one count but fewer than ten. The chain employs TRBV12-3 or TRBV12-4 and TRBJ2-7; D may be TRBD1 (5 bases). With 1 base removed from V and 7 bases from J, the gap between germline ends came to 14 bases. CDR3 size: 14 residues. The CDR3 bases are TGTGCCAGCAGTTTAGAAGGCAGGGTCGGAGAGCAGTACTTC. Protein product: CASSLEGRVGEQYF.

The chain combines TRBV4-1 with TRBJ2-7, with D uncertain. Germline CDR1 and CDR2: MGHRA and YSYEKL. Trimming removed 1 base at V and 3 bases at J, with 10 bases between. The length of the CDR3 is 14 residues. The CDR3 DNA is TGCGCCAGCAGCCAAGTAGGCGACCTCTACGAGCAGTACTTC. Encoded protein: CASSQVGDLYEQYF.

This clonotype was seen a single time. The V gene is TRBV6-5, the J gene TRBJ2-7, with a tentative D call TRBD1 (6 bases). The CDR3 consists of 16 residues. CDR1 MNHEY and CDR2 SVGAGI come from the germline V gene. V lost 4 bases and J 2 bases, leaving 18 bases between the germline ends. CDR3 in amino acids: CASSSPPDRPPYEQYF. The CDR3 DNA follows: TGTGCCAGCAGTTCCCCCCCTGACAGGCCGCCCTACGAGCAGTACTTC.

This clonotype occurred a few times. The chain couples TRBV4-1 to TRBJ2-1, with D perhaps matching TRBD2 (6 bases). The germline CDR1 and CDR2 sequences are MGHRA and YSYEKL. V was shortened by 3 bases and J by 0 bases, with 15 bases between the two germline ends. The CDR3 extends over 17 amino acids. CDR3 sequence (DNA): TGCGCCAGCAGCCAGAGTTATGGAGGGAGCTCCTACAATGAGCAGTTCTTC. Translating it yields CASSQSYGGSSYNEQFF.

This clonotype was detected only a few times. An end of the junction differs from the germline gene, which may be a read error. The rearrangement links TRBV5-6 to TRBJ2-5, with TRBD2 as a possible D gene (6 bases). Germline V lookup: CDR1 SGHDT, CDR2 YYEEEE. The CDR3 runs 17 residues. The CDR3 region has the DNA TGTGCCAGCAGCTTGGCCCCCGGGACCGGGACTCAAGAGCCCCAGTACTTC. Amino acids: CASSLAPGTGTQEPQYF. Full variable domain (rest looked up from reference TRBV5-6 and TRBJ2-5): DAGVTQSPTHLIKTRGQQVTLRCSPKSGHDTVSWYQQALGQGPQFIFQYYEEEERQRGNFPDRFSGHQFPNYSSELNVNALLLGDSALYLCASSLAPGTGTQEPQYFGPGTRLLVL.

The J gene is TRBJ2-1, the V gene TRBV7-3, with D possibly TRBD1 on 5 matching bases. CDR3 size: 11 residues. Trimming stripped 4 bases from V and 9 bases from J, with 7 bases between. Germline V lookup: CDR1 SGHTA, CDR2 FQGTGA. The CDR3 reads CASSSGREQFF. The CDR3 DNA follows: TGTGCCAGCAGCTCAGGGCGTGAGCAGTTCTTC.

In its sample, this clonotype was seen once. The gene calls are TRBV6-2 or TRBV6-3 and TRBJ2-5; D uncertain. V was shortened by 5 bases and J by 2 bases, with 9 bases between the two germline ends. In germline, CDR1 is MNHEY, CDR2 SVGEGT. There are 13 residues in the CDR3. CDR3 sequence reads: CASSPKFQETQYF. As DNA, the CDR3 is TGTGCCAGCAGTCCAAAATTTCAAGAGACCCAGTACTTC.

The CDR3: CASIPQGLNEQFF. The CDR3 bases are TGTGCCAGCATCCCACAGGGGCTCAATGAGCAGTTCTTC. The chain recombines TRBV21-1 with TRBJ2-1; the table's D call TRBD1 went unverified against the DNA. TRBV21-1 is a known pseudogene. The CDR3 runs to 13 residues.

This CDR3 is CASSPRRGRMYF. The CDR3, as DNA: TGTGCCAGCAGTCCCAGGCGTGGCCGTATGTACTTC. The chain recombines TRBV7-8 with TRBJ2-7; D call uncertain. The CDR3 is 12 residues long. CDR1 and CDR2 (germline): SGHVS, FQNEAQ. V was cut by 6 bases and J by 12 bases, with 18 bases left in between.

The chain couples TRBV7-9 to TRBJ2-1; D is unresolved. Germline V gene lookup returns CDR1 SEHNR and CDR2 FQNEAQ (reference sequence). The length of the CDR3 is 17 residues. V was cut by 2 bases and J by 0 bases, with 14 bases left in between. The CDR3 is CASSLLGSPSSYNEQFF. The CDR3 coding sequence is TGTGCCAGCAGCTTATTAGGCTCTCCGAGCTCCTACAATGAGCAGTTCTTC.

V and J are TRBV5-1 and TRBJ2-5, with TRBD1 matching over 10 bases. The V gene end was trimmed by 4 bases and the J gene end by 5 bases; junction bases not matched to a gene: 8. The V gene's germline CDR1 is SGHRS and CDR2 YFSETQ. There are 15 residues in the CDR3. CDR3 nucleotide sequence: TGCGCCAGCAGCGTAGCGACAGGGGGCGACGAGACCCAGTACTTC. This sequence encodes CASSVATGGDETQYF.

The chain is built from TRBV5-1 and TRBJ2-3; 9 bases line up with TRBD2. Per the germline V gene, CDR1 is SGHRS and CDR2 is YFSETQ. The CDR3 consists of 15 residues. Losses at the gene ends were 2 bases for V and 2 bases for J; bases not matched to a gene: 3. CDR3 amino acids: CASSFLAGITDTQYF. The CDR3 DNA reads TGCGCCAGCAGCTTTCTAGCGGGGATCACAGATACGCAGTATTTT.

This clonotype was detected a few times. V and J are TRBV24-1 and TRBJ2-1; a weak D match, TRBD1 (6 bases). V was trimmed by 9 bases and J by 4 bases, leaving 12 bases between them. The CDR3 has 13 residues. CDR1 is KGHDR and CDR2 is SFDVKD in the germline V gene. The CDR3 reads CATLRGKYNEQFF. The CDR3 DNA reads TGTGCCACCCTGAGGGGGAAATACAATGAGCAGTTCTTC.

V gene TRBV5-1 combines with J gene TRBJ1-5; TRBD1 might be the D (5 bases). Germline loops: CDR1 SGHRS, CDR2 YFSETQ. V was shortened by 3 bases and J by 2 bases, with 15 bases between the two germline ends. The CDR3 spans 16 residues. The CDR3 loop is CASSSNGGFRNQPQHF. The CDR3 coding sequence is TGCGCCAGCAGCTCTAATGGGGGGTTTCGCAATCAGCCCCAGCATTTT.

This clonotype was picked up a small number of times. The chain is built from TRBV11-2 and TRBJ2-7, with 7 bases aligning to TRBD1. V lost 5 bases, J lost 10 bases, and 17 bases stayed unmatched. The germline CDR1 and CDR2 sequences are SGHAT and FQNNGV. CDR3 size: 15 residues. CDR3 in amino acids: CASSRVQGTRGGQYF. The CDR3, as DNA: TGTGCCAGCAGCCGAGTACAGGGCACAAGAGGGGGCCAGTACTTC.